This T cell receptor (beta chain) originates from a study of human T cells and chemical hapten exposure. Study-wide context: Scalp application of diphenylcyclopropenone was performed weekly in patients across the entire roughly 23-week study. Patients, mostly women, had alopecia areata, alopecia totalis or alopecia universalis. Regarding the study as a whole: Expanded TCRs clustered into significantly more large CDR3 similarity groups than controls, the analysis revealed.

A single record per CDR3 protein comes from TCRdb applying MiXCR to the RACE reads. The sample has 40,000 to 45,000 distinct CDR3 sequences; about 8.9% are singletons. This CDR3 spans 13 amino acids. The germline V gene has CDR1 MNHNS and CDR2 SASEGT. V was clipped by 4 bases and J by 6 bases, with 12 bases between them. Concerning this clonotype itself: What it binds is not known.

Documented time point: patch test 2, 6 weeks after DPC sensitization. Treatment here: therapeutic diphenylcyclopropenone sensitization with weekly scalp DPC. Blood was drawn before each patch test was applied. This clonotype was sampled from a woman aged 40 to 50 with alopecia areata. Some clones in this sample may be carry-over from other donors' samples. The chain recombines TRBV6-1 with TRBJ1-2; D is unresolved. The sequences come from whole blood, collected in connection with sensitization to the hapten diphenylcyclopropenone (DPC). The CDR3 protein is CASSVLNKDGYTF. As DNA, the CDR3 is TGTGCCAGCAGTGTACTAAACAAGGATGGCTACACCTTC.